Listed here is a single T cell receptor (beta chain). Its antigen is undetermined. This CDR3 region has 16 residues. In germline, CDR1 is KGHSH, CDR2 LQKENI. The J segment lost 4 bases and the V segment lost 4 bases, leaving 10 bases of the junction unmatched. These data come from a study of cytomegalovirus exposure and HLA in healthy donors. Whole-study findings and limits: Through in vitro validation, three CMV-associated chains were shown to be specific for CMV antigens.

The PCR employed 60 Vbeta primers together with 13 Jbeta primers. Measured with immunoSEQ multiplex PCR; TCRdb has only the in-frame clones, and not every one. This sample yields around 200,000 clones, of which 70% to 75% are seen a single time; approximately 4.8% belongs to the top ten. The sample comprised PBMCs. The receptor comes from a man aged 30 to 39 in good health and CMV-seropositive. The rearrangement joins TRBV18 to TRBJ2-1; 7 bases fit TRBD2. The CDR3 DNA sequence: TGTGCCAGCTCACTAACAGGAGCGGGACCTTACAATGAGCAGTTCTTC. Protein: CASSLTGAGPYNEQFF.